A selection of T cell receptor beta chains follows, all from one sample in a study of T cells after posttransplantation cyclophosphamide. Sequencing was performed with immunoSEQ multiplex PCR; in TCRdb, only in-frame clones are kept and a portion is missing. The sample was found to contain roughly 49,000 clones, and every one recurs. Material: PBMCs. Receptors originate from a man between 35 and 55 years old in good health, CMV-negative, and a related stem cell transplant donor. CDR3s include the opening cysteine and the closing phenylalanine or tryptophan. Size is stated as how often the clone was seen (once, few, many) or a class if it is expanded.

V,J,length,size,CDR3
TRBV11-3,TRBJ2-3,15,many,CASSLGAAHADTQYF
TRBV6-5,TRBJ1-1,15,many,CASTNNVRGYGEAFF
TRBV28,TRBJ2-1,13,many,CASKRTSPHEQFF
TRBV5-1,TRBJ2-1,16,many,CASSLEAPDSYNEQFF
TRBV4-2,TRBJ1-5,15,many,CASSQGGTRNQPQHF
TRBV7-2,TRBJ2-7,15,many,CASSRSTGGYYEQYF
TRBV29-1,TRBJ2-1,12,many,CSVVNTYNEQFF
TRBV11-2,TRBJ2-1,16,many,CASSLKVGTGYNEQFF
TRBV7-9,TRBJ1-2,13,many,CASSLGGGYGYTF
TRBV27,TRBJ1-1,14,many,CASSFHRDGTEAFF
TRBV9,TRBJ2-1,12,many,CASSVAGDEQFF
TRBV6-5,TRBJ1-1,13,many,CASSLQGRTEAFF
TRBV7-7,TRBJ2-5,15,many,CASSNDYRGSETQYF
TRBV11-2,TRBJ1-1,14,many,CASSLETGDTEAFF
TRBV5-4,TRBJ2-4,18,many,CASSYPLPGLAGAGIQYF
TRBV28,TRBJ2-7,12,many,CASKSGPYEQYF
TRBV2,TRBJ1-2,15,many,CASSPLRTGNYGYTF
TRBV27,TRBJ2-3,16,many,CASSDLAGVNTDTQYF
TRBV2,TRBJ1-2,15,many,CASSERQGQNRGYTF
TRBV4-3,TRBJ2-7,15,many,CASSQDDQQGREQYF
TRBV18,TRBJ1-5,14,many,CASSPIERNQPQHF
TRBV5-1,TRBJ2-1,15,few,CASSLGQYLVDEQFF
TRBV2,TRBJ2-3,15,many,CASRWDSPSTDTQYF